This entry features one T cell receptor beta chain sequence. Its antigen target is currently unknown. No quality values exist for individual bases; no much larger clone is one base distant. These data come from a study of OX40 agonist ivuxolimab in advanced cancers. Background for the entire study: Ivuxolimab was a fully human IgG2 agonistic monoclonal antibody targeting the costimulatory receptor OX40 (CD134). Patients were allowed to have had prior anti-PD-1, anti-PD-L1 or anti-CTLA-4 therapy, and 40% to 45% of the dose-escalation patients had been treated with checkpoint inhibitors. The purpose of peripheral TCRbeta sequencing was to test whether ivuxolimab changed TCR sequence diversity and led to clonal T-cell expansion. A male proportion of 82.7% and a mean age of about 60 years, ranging from roughly 20 to 80, were recorded for the dose-escalation cohort. Intravenous ivuxolimab was administered to patients every 2 weeks at six dose levels: 0.01, 0.1, 0.3, 1.5, 3 and 10 mg/kg. The paper reports the monotherapy dose-escalation portion (N of about 54 patients) of the phase I ivuxolimab trial. Of the 50 to 55 dose-escalation patients, hepatocellular carcinoma was present in roughly 19, melanoma in about 15, renal cell carcinoma in 9 and head and neck cancer in 9. Three dose-escalation patients achieved partial responses, one with hepatocellular carcinoma and two with cutaneous melanoma.

To sequence the TCRbeta CDR3 region, genomic DNA was isolated from the sorted cells. The immunoSEQ Assay was used to sequence the TCRbeta CDR3 regions. TCRdb took this table from immuneACCESS and kept in-frame rearrangements with V and J called. Such tables lack part of the clones; where checked against another copy, unresolved V genes explain under half of the gap, and the rest is unexplained. The sample table contains about 99,000 clones; only one count was recorded for roughly 90% of them. Jointly, the top ten make up around 0.3% of the sample. The trial excluded patients who had a history of autoimmune disease or who were on systemic immunosuppression. Peripheral blood for TCR sequencing was collected from all dose cohorts at baseline, on cycle 4 day 1, and on cycle 7 day 1. The samples were drawn from a first-in-human, open-label, multicenter phase I dose-escalation trial of ivuxolimab. Adults with locally advanced or metastatic melanoma, renal cell carcinoma, hepatocellular carcinoma or head and neck squamous cell carcinoma were enrolled in the trial. Before TCR sequencing, CD4+ T cells and CD8+ T cells were sorted from peripheral blood as separate populations.

The full study reports these points: After ivuxolimab, expanded clones were on average more numerous among CD8+ T cells than among CD4+ T cells. Low levels of normalized T-cell clonal expansion were also seen in some patients who did not respond. In partial responders in the 0.1-3.0 mg/kg groups, normalized peripheral clonal expansion was found to be among the lowest, especially among CD8+ T cells. The antigen specificity of the clonally expanded peripheral T cells was not determined. At doses of 0.1 to 3.0 mg/kg, clonal expansion of both CD4+ and CD8+ T cells in blood was seen between baseline and week 6.

The specimen was CD4+ or CD8+ T cells sorted from blood, collected in a trial of the OX40 agonist ivuxolimab. The source of this sequence is an adult with an advanced solid tumor such as melanoma, head and neck, liver or kidney cancer.

The CDR3 here reads CASSLDLKETQYF. Here is the DNA: TGCGCCAGCAGCTTGGATCTCAAAGAGACCCAGTACTTC. The chain couples TRBV5-1 to TRBJ2-5, with the D gene not clear enough to name. Its CDR3 holds 13 amino acids, cysteine through phenylalanine. Only the CDR3 DNA stays, 39 bases, in frame from base 1. The CDR1 and CDR2 encoded by the germline V gene are SGHRS and YFSETQ. Between the V and J ends, shortened by 0 bases and 3 bases respectively, the junction contains 6 bases.